The entry below describes one TCR beta chain. What it binds is unknown. Germline loops: CDR1 LNHDA, CDR2 SQIVND (reference sequence). The V and J ends lost 6 bases and 4 bases respectively, with 16 bases between them. The CDR3 is 15 residues long. This entry belongs to a study of radiotherapy plus CTLA-4 blockade in lung cancer. General study points: Once radiotherapy plus ipilimumab had been given, TCR clones derived from tumor expanded in blood.

TCRdb's table, derived via immunoSEQ multiplex PCR, lists solely in-frame clones and lacks some. The sample includes 51,000 or so clones, over 75% seen only once; the top ten take 7.8%. This clonotype originated in a human donor with non-small cell lung cancer whose response to radiotherapy plus ipilimumab could not be evaluated. V gene TRBV19 combines with J gene TRBJ2-1; a possible D gene is TRBD2 (6 bases). This material consisted of peripheral blood, taken from a patient treated with radiotherapy plus ipilimumab. The CDR3 sequence: CASSLAAGRYNEQFF. As DNA, the CDR3 is TGTGCCAGTAGCCTCGCGGCGGGACGGTACAATGAGCAGTTCTTC.